This is a list of T cell receptor beta chains from one sample in a study of identical twins. One entry per CDR3 protein, called by TCRdb with MiXCR from the 5' RACE reads. The sample gives 450,000 or so distinct CDR3 sequences, about 14% of which show up once; about 0.54% is in the top ten. A further study also used this sample, focusing on yellow fever vaccine responses in identical twins.

Specimen: CD4+ T cells sorted from blood. These receptors all come from a woman younger than 30 in good health. CDR3s include the opening cysteine and the closing phenylalanine or tryptophan. Fields, in order: J gene, V gene, clone size, D gene, CDR3 DNA, CDR3 protein. A D gene is named only where the DNA matches it firmly. Clone sizes are given selectively: once, few, many, or a class where the clone is expanded.

TRBJ2-4	TRBV30	.	.	TGTGCCTGGAAAAGGTCGGGGTCTGGGAACATTCAGTACTTC	CAWKRSGSGNIQYF
TRBJ1-1	TRBV7-9	few	.	TGTGCCAGCAGCCTTCGTACAGGGAGTACTGAAGCTTTCTTT	CASSLRTGSTEAFF
TRBJ2-4	TRBV12-3/TRBV12-4	.	TRBD2	TGTGCCAGCAGTTTTTCTAGCGGGAGCTACATTCAGTACTTC	CASSFSSGSYIQYF
TRBJ2-5	TRBV5-1	.	.	TGCGCCAGCAGCTTGATGGCAGGCCAAGAGACCCAGTACTTC	CASSLMAGQETQYF
TRBJ2-5	TRBV11-2	few	TRBD2	TGTGCCAGCAGCCGGGCCAGCGGGAGTCAGGGGGAGACCCAGTACTTC	CASSRASGSQGETQYF
TRBJ2-7	TRBV18	few	.	TGTGCCAGCTCACCGAACCCTATTACGTCTTCCTACGAGCAGTACTTC	CASSPNPITSSYEQYF
TRBJ2-5	TRBV9	.	TRBD1	TGTGCCAGCAGCGTAGGACAGGGGAAGGAGACCCAGTACTTC	CASSVGQGKETQYF
TRBJ2-2	TRBV18	.	.	TGTGCCAGCTCACTACTAGACAGCGACACCGGGGAGCTGTTTTTT	CASSLLDSDTGELFF
TRBJ2-3	TRBV7-8	few	TRBD2	TGTGCCAGCAGCCCGCTGGGACTAGCGGGGGGGGCAGATACGCAGTATTTT	CASSPLGLAGGADTQYF
TRBJ2-7	TRBV2	.	TRBD2	TGTGCCAGCAGTGCCAGCGGGGGCCTCTCCTACGAGCAGTACTTC	CASSASGGLSYEQYF
TRBJ1-1	TRBV7-9	few	.	TGTGCCAGCACCGGAGCAGGGTTCACTGAAGCTTTCTTT	CASTGAGFTEAFF
TRBJ1-6	TRBV7-2	few	TRBD1	TGTGCCAGCAGCGATCGACGACAGGGTTTAGGTTCACCCCTCCACTTT	CASSDRRQGLGSPLHF
TRBJ1-4	TRBV20-1	few	.	TGCAGTGCTAGTCCCGTAAGGTTAGGAAAACTGTTTTTT	CSASPVRLGKLFF
TRBJ2-7	TRBV12-3/TRBV12-4	few	.	TGTGCCAGCACCCGATTTGGACAGATCTACGAGCAGTACTTC	CASTRFGQIYEQYF
TRBJ2-7	TRBV6-1	few	TRBD1	TGTGCCAGCGGACCTAGACAGGGGTCCTACGAGCAGTACTTC	CASGPRQGSYEQYF
TRBJ2-3	TRBV5-1	.	.	TGCGCCAGCAGTTCTACAGGGATCGACACAGATACGCAGTATTTT	CASSSTGIDTDTQYF
TRBJ2-3	TRBV11-2	few	.	TGTGCCAGCAGCTTAATCGGGACGCCGCAGTATTTT	CASSLIGTPQYF
TRBJ2-7	TRBV24-1	.	TRBD1	TGTGCCACCAGTGATTCCCGACAGGGTAAACTCTACGAGCAGTACTTC	CATSDSRQGKLYEQYF
TRBJ1-4	TRBV20-1	few	.	.	CSASDPTVSNEKLFFF
TRBJ2-7	TRBV4-2	.	TRBD2	TGTGCCAGCAGCCAAAGAATAGATAGCGGGGGCTGGGAGCAGTACTTC	CASSQRIDSGGWEQYF
TRBJ2-3	TRBV20-1	.	.	TGCAGTGCTAGCTTAGGGGGGGCGCAGTATTTT	CSASLGGAQYF
TRBJ2-1	TRBV6-1	.	.	TGTGCCAGCAGCCGTACTAGGAGTGTAAATGAGCAGTTCTTC	CASSRTRSVNEQFF
TRBJ2-2	TRBV7-2	.	.	TGTGCCAGCAGCTATACAGGGAACACCGGGGAGCTGTTTTTT	CASSYTGNTGELFF
TRBJ2-2	TRBV12-3/TRBV12-4	.	.	TGTGCCAGCAGTTTAGCCCCGGGGAACATCGGGGAGCTGTTTTTT	CASSLAPGNIGELFF
TRBJ2-1	TRBV30	few	.	TGTGCCTGGAGTGTACGAGGCCTTCGGGAGCAGTTCTTC	CAWSVRGLREQFF
TRBJ1-1	TRBV6-1	many	.	TGTGCCAGCAAGAGCGTGTGGGCGAACACTGAAGCTTTCTTT	CASKSVWANTEAFF
TRBJ1-3	TRBV18	.	.	TGTGCCAGCTCACCGGTTGGAGGGATCTCTGGAAACACCATATATTTT	CASSPVGGISGNTIYF
TRBJ2-1	TRBV28	.	.	TGTGCCAGCAGACCGGGACGGCGGAGCGATGAGCAGTTCTTC	CASRPGRRSDEQFF
TRBJ2-7	TRBV3-1	.	.	TGTGCCAGCAGCCAAGGAGCAGCCCAGGGGTACTTC	CASSQGAAQGYF
TRBJ1-2	TRBV7-2	.	TRBD1	TGTGCCAGCAGCTTCTCCGGGACAGGGGACGCTGGCTACACCTTC	CASSFSGTGDAGYTF
TRBJ1-2	TRBV29-1	few	.	TGCAGCGTCCTCGGGGGTACTAACTATGGCTACACCTTC	CSVLGGTNYGYTF
TRBJ1-1	TRBV28	.	.	TGTGCCAGCAGTTTAGGGTCAGGAAGGCACACTGAAGCTTTCTTT	CASSLGSGRHTEAFF
TRBJ2-7	TRBV6-2/TRBV6-3	.	.	TGTGCCAGCAGCGGGGCAGGGGCGACCTACGAGCAGTACTTC	CASSGAGATYEQYF
TRBJ2-7	TRBV30	.	.	TGTGCCTGGAGTGCCCCTGCTAGGGAGCAGTACTTC	CAWSAPAREQYF
TRBJ2-2	TRBV12-3/TRBV12-4	.	TRBD2	TGTGCCAGCAGTTCACGACTAGCGGGAGGCCCGGGTGGCGGGGAGCTGTTTTTT	CASSSRLAGGPGGGELFF